The 20 T cell receptor beta chains below come from one sample, sequenced in a study of T-cell memory formation after mild COVID-19. MiXCR, run by TCRdb on the 5' RACE reads, gives a single entry per CDR3 protein. The data show about 420,000 distinct CDR3 sequences, about a quarter seen once. Sequenced: PBMCs or a T cell subset sorted from them (not recorded which). These receptors were collected from an adult woman who had mild COVID-19 (a few samples of this study predate the infection). Cell type and time point are not known.

This rearrangement joins TRBV25-1 to TRBJ2-3; tentative D call: TRBD2 (5 bases). V lost 0 bases, J lost 2 bases, and 18 bases lay in between. Germline V gene lookup returns CDR1 MGHDK and CDR2 SYGVNS. The CDR3 covers 18 residues. The chain's CDR3 is CASSEYVGGGFTTDTQYF. In DNA, the CDR3 is TGTGCCAGCAGTGAATATGTCGGAGGCGGGTTTACCACAGATACGCAGTATTTT.

This chain uses TRBV7-8 with TRBJ2-5, with D possibly TRBD1 on 8 matching bases. In germline, CDR1 is SGHVS, CDR2 FQNEAQ. CDR3 length: 14 residues. V lost 5 bases, J lost 5 bases, and 15 bases lay in between. The CDR3 reads CASSTDRGGETQYF. CDR3 bases: TGTGCCAGCAGCACCGACAGGGGAGGGGAGACCCAGTACTTC. Supplemented by reference TRBV7-8 and TRBJ2-5, the full variable domain reads GAGVSQSPRYKVAKRGQDVALRCDPISGHVSLFWYQQALGQGPEFLTYFQNEAQLDKSGLPSDRFFAERPEGSVSTLKIQRTQQEDSAVYLCASSTDRGGETQYFGPGTRLLVL.

The chain is built from TRBV5-1 and TRBJ2-5; D is uncertain. Germline lookup yields CDR1 SGHRS and CDR2 YFSETQ. V lost 5 bases and J 4 bases, leaving 6 bases between the germline ends. The CDR3 extends over 11 amino acids. The CDR3 DNA sequence: TGCGCCAGCAGTCGAGCAGAGACCCAGTACTTC. Protein product: CASSRAETQYF.

The chain has TRBV15 and TRBJ2-2; TRBD1 matches 8 bases. The J segment lost 2 bases and the V segment lost 8 bases, leaving 4 bases of the junction unmatched. The germline gives CDR1 LNHNV, CDR2 YYDKDF (reference sequence). CDR3 length: 14 amino acids. CDR3 in DNA: TGTGCCACCTCCCAGGGGGCAAACACCGGGGAGCTGTTTTTT. This sequence encodes CATSQGANTGELFF.

V is TRBV7-9 and J is TRBJ1-1; D is uncertain. The CDR3 is made up of 17 amino acids. Trimming stripped 1 base from V and 0 bases from J, with 15 bases between. Germline V gene sequence: CDR1 SEHNR, CDR2 FQNEAQ (reference sequence). The DNA of the CDR3 is TGTGCCAGCAGCTTAGAGGGCAGACGGAAAATGAACACTGAAGCTTTCTTT. It yields the protein CASSLEGRRKMNTEAFF.

The rearrangement uses TRBV20-1 and TRBJ2-3; TRBD2 agrees at 8 bases. From germline, CDR1 is DFQATT and CDR2 SNEGSKA (reference sequence). V dropped 3 bases and J dropped 9; count of bases not matched to a gene: 14. This CDR3 contains 15 residues. The CDR3, as DNA: TGCAGTGCTAGGGGACTAGAGGGGAGTTCAGGGACGCAGTATTTT. Encoded protein: CSARGLEGSSGTQYF.

The chain couples TRBV7-6 to TRBJ2-5; 12 bases are shared with TRBD2. Germline values: CDR1 SGHVS, CDR2 FNYEAQ. V lost 4 bases and J lost 7; bases outside the gene matches: 10. The CDR3 spans 16 residues. The CDR3 is CASSSEASGGAWTQYF. The CDR3 DNA follows: TGTGCCAGCAGCTCAGAGGCTAGCGGGGGGGCATGGACCCAGTACTTC.

V and J are TRBV24-1 and TRBJ2-5, with 11 bases matching TRBD2. The CDR3 totals 18 residues. Trimming cost V 5 bases and J 5 bases; bases outside gene matches: 15. The germline gives CDR1 KGHDR, CDR2 SFDVKD. For the CDR3, the DNA is TGTGCCACCAGTGTCGCAGCAGGTAGCGGGGGGGCGAGGGAGACCCAGTACTTC. It specifies CATSVAAGSGGARETQYF.

This chain links TRBV12-3 or TRBV12-4 with TRBJ2-3; 8 nucleotides align to TRBD1. The CDR3 has 15 amino acids. The trim removed 7 bases at V and 4 bases at J, leaving 10 bases unmatched. CDR3: CASIGTGGWADTQYF. CDR3 bases: TGTGCCAGCATCGGCACAGGGGGTTGGGCAGATACGCAGTATTTT.

As regards this clonotype: The junction differs from germline at one of its ends, possibly a read error. The V gene is TRBV5-1, the J gene TRBJ2-3, with 12 bases matching TRBD2. From germline, CDR1 is SGHRS and CDR2 YFSETQ. CDR3 length equals 18 residues. CDR3 DNA sequence: TGCGCCAGCAGCTTGGCCAGTACTAGCGGGGGGCCGGTGGATATGCAGTATTTT. Protein: CASSLASTSGGPVDMQYF.

The chain carries TRBV18 and TRBJ2-7, with D unresolved. From germline, CDR1 is KGHSH and CDR2 LQKENI. Trimming pared 1 base from V and 5 bases from J, leaving 12 bases between. CDR3 length equals 14 residues. The CDR3 DNA sequence: TGTGCCAGCTCACCACGGCAGGCCGGCGACGAGCAGTACTTC. It yields the protein CASSPRQAGDEQYF.

V usage is TRBV6-6 and J usage is TRBJ2-3; 9 bases agree with TRBD2. This CDR3 is built from 15 residues. Germline V gene sequence: CDR1 MNHNY, CDR2 SVGAGI (reference sequence). V lost 0 bases to trimming and J lost 4 bases; unmatched junction nucleotides: 2. For the CDR3, the DNA is TGTGCCAGCAGTTACTCCCGGACTAGCGCAGATACGCAGTATTTT. It encodes CASSYSRTSADTQYF.

The chain joins TRBV6-4 to TRBJ2-1; the match to TRBD2 covers 9 bases. The CDR3 sequence is 16 residues long. The J segment lost 5 bases and the V segment lost 5 bases, leaving 10 bases of the junction unmatched. Germline assignment: CDR1 MRHNA and CDR2 SNTAGT. The CDR3, as DNA: TGTGCCAGCAGTCTCCTAGCTGGCGGGGGGGACAATGAGCAGTTCTTC. This sequence encodes CASSLLAGGGDNEQFF.

This chain links TRBV12-3 or TRBV12-4 with TRBJ2-2, with D possibly TRBD1 on 5 matching bases. The CDR3 covers 13 residues. V was clipped by 6 bases and J by 7 bases, with 12 bases between them. CDR3 amino acids: CASRRQQLGELFF. The CDR3 nucleotides read TGTGCCAGCAGGCGACAGCAGCTCGGGGAGCTGTTTTTT.

The chain employs TRBV7-9 and TRBJ2-3; 12 bases align to TRBD2. V dropped 1 base and J dropped 0; count of bases not matched to a gene: 11. CDR3 length: 20 amino acids. Germline CDR1 is SEHNR and CDR2 is FQNEAQ (reference sequence). The CDR3 loop is CASSLGGLAGGSSSTDTQYF. The CDR3 nucleotides read TGTGCCAGCAGCTTAGGAGGTCTAGCGGGAGGGTCTTCGAGCACAGATACGCAGTATTTT.

This clonotype has a handful of counts. This chain uses TRBV5-1 with TRBJ2-7; 7 positions agree with TRBD1. CDR3 length: 15 amino acids. The V gene end was trimmed by 4 bases and the J gene end by 2 bases; junction bases not matched to a gene: 9. Looked up from germline, CDR1 is SGHRS and CDR2 is YFSETQ. CDR3 residues: CASSNGDSKPYEQYF. The CDR3 nucleotides are TGCGCCAGCAGCAATGGGGACAGCAAACCCTACGAGCAGTACTTC.

The CDR3 nucleotides read TGTGCCAGCAGCCAAGATTCCAGGACAGGGCAGTCGGTAGCTTTCTTT. This sequence encodes CASSQDSRTGQSVAFF. V is TRBV3-1 and J is TRBJ1-1; 8 bases match TRBD1. The V gene's germline CDR1 is LGHDT and CDR2 YNNKEL (reference sequence). Trimming at V came to 0 bases and at J to 10 bases, leaving 13 bases not matched to a gene. The CDR3 totals 16 residues.

This clonotype was seen only a few times. The chain joins TRBV5-1 to TRBJ1-1, with D unclear. This CDR3 comprises 15 residues. Trimming left V 0 bases short and J 1 base short, with 10 bases between. Germline V CDR1 and CDR2: SGHRS, YFSETQ. DNA for the CDR3: TGCGCCAGCAGCTTGGAGGCAGCGGGGAACACTGAAGCTTTCTTT. The encoded protein is CASSLEAAGNTEAFF.

This clonotype was picked up a small number of times. The chain has TRBV6-5 and TRBJ1-2; 8 nucleotides line up with TRBD1. The V gene's germline CDR1 is MNHEY and CDR2 SVGAGI. Unmatched junction bases numbered 5, after V lost 6 bases and J lost 5 bases. This CDR3 spans 13 amino acids. DNA of the CDR3: TGTGCCAGCAGGGACAGGGAGATGTATGGCTACACCTTC. Amino acid sequence: CASRDREMYGYTF.

This chain connects TRBV7-2 to TRBJ1-1; a weak D match, TRBD1 (6 bases). This CDR3 is built from 14 residues. Germline V gene data show CDR1 as SGHTA and CDR2 as FQGNSA. Deletions cut 3 bases from V and 5 bases from J, with 13 bases between. The CDR3 region is CASSFGGQRTEAFF. The DNA of the CDR3 is TGTGCCAGCAGCTTTGGGGGGCAGAGAACTGAAGCTTTCTTT.